Below, 14 T cell receptor beta chains from the same sample are listed, as sequenced in a study of shared clonotypes between healthy human individuals. Generated by immunoSEQ multiplex PCR, the TCRdb table keeps only in-frame clones and is missing some. The data show millions of clones, 85% to 95% seen once. The sample consisted of naive CD4+ T cells sorted from blood. Subset specified: CD45RA+ positively selected. The receptors shown here come from a man younger than 35 in good health.

The genes are TRBV5-1 and TRBJ2-4; either TRBD1 or TRBD2 may fit D (5 bases each). The germline gives CDR1 SGHRS, CDR2 YFSETQ. The CDR3 is 13 residues long. V lost 4 bases and J 6 bases, leaving 11 bases between the germline ends. The chain's CDR3 is CASSPGDGNIQYF. Here the CDR3 DNA reads TGCGCCAGCAGCCCTGGGGACGGAAACATTCAGTACTTC.

The chain couples TRBV6-5 to TRBJ1-2; 9 bases agree with TRBD1. Germline CDR1 reads MNHEY; CDR2 reads SVGAGI. This CDR3 region has 15 residues. Losses at the gene ends were 5 bases for V and 4 bases for J; bases not matched to a gene: 8. CDR3 loop: CASSPTGGSFYGYTF. DNA for the CDR3: TGTGCCAGCAGTCCGACAGGGGGTTCATTCTATGGCTACACCTTC.

This clone has only one observation. V usage is TRBV28 and J usage is TRBJ2-2, with D hard to call. CDR3 length: 13 residues. V lost 2 bases and J 6 bases, leaving 7 bases between the germline ends. Germline CDR1 is MDHEN and CDR2 is SYDVKM. The CDR3 DNA reads TGTGCCAGCAGTTTAGCAACCCCCGGGGAGCTGTTTTTT. Amino acid sequence: CASSLATPGELFF.

This chain links TRBV19 with TRBJ2-3, with 7 bases matching TRBD1. The germline CDR1 and CDR2 sequences are LNHDA and SQIVND (reference sequence). This CDR3 spans 15 amino acids. Losses at the gene ends were 2 bases for V and 5 bases for J; bases not matched to a gene: 7. The CDR3 nucleotides are TGTGCCAGTAGTATATATAAGGCAGGGGGAGATACGCAGTATTTT. It translates to CASSIYKAGGDTQYF.

This clone was seen only once. The gene calls are TRBV18 and TRBJ2-3, with a tentative D call TRBD1 (6 bases). V was clipped by 4 bases and J by 4 bases, with 9 bases between them. Germline lookup yields CDR1 KGHSH and CDR2 LQKENI. The CDR3 extends over 13 amino acids. CDR3 amino acids: CASSLSGADTQYF. The CDR3, as DNA: TGTGCCAGCTCACTTTCAGGGGCAGATACGCAGTATTTT.

In this sample, this clone turned up a few times. The sample has other DNA sequences that encode this CDR3 too. This rearrangement joins TRBV5-1 to TRBJ1-1; 7 nucleotides align to TRBD1. CDR1 and CDR2 from the germline V gene are SGHRS and YFSETQ. V lost 4 bases to trimming and J lost 2 bases; unmatched junction nucleotides: 5. The CDR3 has 14 residues. The CDR3: CASSIGTANTEAFF. CDR3 coding DNA: TGCGCCAGCAGCATTGGGACAGCCAACACTGAAGCTTTCTTT.

This clone was seen more than once but under ten times. V gene TRBV27 combines with J gene TRBJ1-2; D is perhaps TRBD1 (5 bases). Trimming took 3 bases from V and 6 from J, leaving 11 bases between them. The CDR3 runs 13 residues. The germline CDR1 and CDR2 sequences are MNHEY and SMNVEV (reference sequence). The CDR3 reads CASSFRQGHGYTF. The CDR3 DNA reads TGTGCCAGCAGTTTCCGCCAGGGCCATGGCTACACCTTC.

The genes are TRBV13 and TRBJ1-6; D is undetermined. Germline V lookup: CDR1 PRHDT, CDR2 FYEKMQ (reference sequence). V lost 4 bases and J lost 10, with 17 bases in between. The CDR3 contains 15 residues. The CDR3 nucleotides are TGTGCCAGCAGCTCTCGGACGGGGTCGGGCTCACCCCTCCACTTT. This translates into CASSSRTGSGSPLHF.

The gene calls are TRBV7-6 and TRBJ2-5; 7 nucleotides align to TRBD2. This CDR3 contains 17 residues. Losses at the gene ends were 1 base for V and 5 bases for J; bases not matched to a gene: 13. CDR1 and CDR2 (germline): SGHVS, FNYEAQ. Here the CDR3 DNA reads TGTGCCAGCAGCTTAGAGTCGAGACTAGCACTGTTGGAGACCCAGTACTTC. Its protein product is CASSLESRLALLETQYF.

V gene TRBV10-3 combines with J gene TRBJ1-4; D gene ambiguous. Per germline, CDR1 ENHRY and CDR2 SYGVKD. Trimming took off 0 bases at V and 8 bases at J, with 7 bases between the two ends. The CDR3 runs 13 residues. DNA of the CDR3: TGTGCCATCAGTGAGTCGGGGAGGGAAAAACTGTTTTTT. Translating it yields CAISESGREKLFF.

V and J are TRBV13 and TRBJ2-5; 12 bases map to TRBD1. CDR1 is PRHDT and CDR2 is FYEKMQ in the germline V gene (reference sequence). V was pared by 4 bases and J by 3 bases, with 9 bases of the junction left unmatched. The CDR3 has 17 amino acids. For the CDR3, the DNA is TGTGCCAGCAGCTCTCAACCCGGGACAGGGGGCGAAGAGACCCAGTACTTC. It encodes CASSSQPGTGGEETQYF.

As concerns this clone: At one boundary the junction diverges from the germline segment, which might be a read error. The chain combines TRBV7-7 with TRBJ2-5, with 10 positions matching TRBD1. Germline assignment: CDR1 SSHAT and CDR2 FNYEAQ (reference sequence). The CDR3 is 16 residues long. Here the CDR3 DNA reads TGTGCTAGCACTTCTACCGGGACAGGGGATCAAGAGACCCAGTACTTC. It codes for CASTSTGTGDQETQYF.

The V call is TRBV9, the J call TRBJ1-2; D remains unclear. V was clipped by 0 bases and J by 4 bases, with 13 bases between them. The germline gives CDR1 SGDLS, CDR2 YYNGEE. The CDR3 runs 15 residues. The CDR3 coding sequence is TGTGCCAGCAGCGTAGCTCAAACAGCGATCTATGGCTACACCTTC. Its protein product is CASSVAQTAIYGYTF.

Concerning this clone: Other DNA sequences in this sample translate to the same CDR3. The rearrangement uses TRBV7-9 and TRBJ1-1, with TRBD1 as a possible D gene (5 bases). V lost 5 bases, J lost 2 bases, and 9 bases lay in between. The length of the CDR3 is 13 residues. Germline loops: CDR1 SEHNR, CDR2 FQNEAQ (reference sequence). The CDR3 DNA follows: TGTGCCAGCAGCCCCCGGACAAACACTGAAGCTTTCTTT. This translates into CASSPRTNTEAFF.